A single sample is the source of the 17 T cell receptor beta chains below, sequenced in a study of early T cells in non-severe SARS-CoV-2 infection. MiXCR, run by TCRdb on the 5' RACE reads, gives a single entry per CDR3 protein. The sample has about 77,000 distinct CDR3 sequences, 8.5% to 10% seen once. Sequencing was carried out using whole blood. The receptors come from an adult who was a healthcare worker with PCR-confirmed SARS-CoV-2 infection or an uninfected control (not recorded which).

V and J are TRBV10-3 and TRBJ2-7, with TRBD2 matching 10 bases. V lost 6 bases to trimming and J lost 3 bases; unmatched junction nucleotides: 11. This CDR3 has 16 residues. CDR1 is ENHRY, CDR2 SYGVKD, per germline. The DNA for the CDR3 is TGTGCCATCAGCCCGGCCGGGACTAGCGCCAACTACGAGCAGTACTTC. Amino acids: CAISPAGTSANYEQYF.

This clonotype has just a few counts. This could be a read error, since a much larger clone is one nucleotide away. The V call is TRBV28, the J call TRBJ2-7, with no clear D. The CDR3 covers 11 residues. Per germline, CDR1 MDHEN and CDR2 SYDVKM. Trimming shortened V by 6 bases and J by 2 bases, and 5 bases separated the two germline ends. CDR3 sequence: CASRETYEQYF. The CDR3 region has the DNA TGTGCCAGCAGGGAAACCTACGAGCAGTACTTC.

This clonotype turned up a few times. The chain employs TRBV3-1 and TRBJ2-1; a possible D gene is TRBD2 (7 bases). V was shortened by 3 bases and J by 12 bases, with 15 bases between the two germline ends. CDR1 and CDR2 (germline): LGHDT, YNNKEL (reference sequence). CDR3 length: 13 residues. CDR3 loop: CASSHPRGAGQFF. In DNA, the CDR3 is TGTGCCAGCAGCCACCCTCGGGGGGCAGGGCAGTTCTTC.

The rearrangement links TRBV28 to TRBJ2-2; 7 nucleotides line up with TRBD1. Germline loops: CDR1 MDHEN, CDR2 SYDVKM. V lost 5 bases and J lost 6; bases outside the gene matches: 6. CDR3 length: 14 residues. CDR3 in amino acids: CASSDQGEPGELFF. The CDR3 nucleotides are TGTGCCAGCAGTGACCAGGGGGAGCCCGGGGAGCTGTTTTTT.

This clonotype has only a few counts. The V call is TRBV28, the J call TRBJ1-6; D unresolved. The ends were cut back, 2 bases at V and 7 bases at J, with 6 bases in the middle. The length of the CDR3 is 13 residues. From germline, CDR1 is MDHEN and CDR2 SYDVKM. The CDR3 here is CASSLDLNSPLHF. The CDR3 DNA reads as TGTGCCAGCAGTTTAGACTTAAATTCACCCCTCCACTTT. The full variable domain, in which reference TRBV28 and TRBJ1-6 provide the parts outside the CDR3, is DVKVTQSSRYLVKRTGEKVFLECVQDMDHENMFWYRQDPGLGLRLIYFSYDVKMKEKGDIPEGYSVSREKKERFSLILESASTNQTSMYLCASSLDLNSPLHFGNGTRLTVT.

This chain links TRBV7-6 with TRBJ1-4, with TRBD1 identical over 7 bases. The CDR3 spans 13 residues. With 4 bases clipped from V and 10 bases from J, the junction kept 6 bases outside the gene matches. The germline V gene encodes CDR1 SGHVS and CDR2 FNYEAQ. The CDR3 is CASSYTGDGKLFF. The CDR3 coding sequence is TGTGCCAGCAGCTATACAGGGGACGGAAAACTGTTTTTT.

By frequency in the sample, this clonotype is medium-sized (0.01 to 0.1%). This chain joins TRBV29-1 and TRBJ1-5; tentative D call: TRBD1 (6 bases). This CDR3 is built from 12 residues. Germline lookup yields CDR1 SQVTM and CDR2 ANQGSEA. The ends were cut back, 6 bases at V and 2 bases at J, with 8 bases in the middle. For the CDR3, the DNA is TGCAGCGTCCGGACAGGCAATCAGCCCCAGCATTTT. Translation gives CSVRTGNQPQHF.

Only a few counts were recorded for this clonotype. The chain links TRBV5-5 to TRBJ1-6; TRBD1 might be the D (6 bases). The CDR3 loop spans 16 amino acids. Germline CDR1 is SGHKS and CDR2 is YYEKEE (reference sequence). Trimming left V 5 bases short and J 0 bases short, with 12 bases between. CDR3 sequence (DNA): TGTGCCAGCAGAGGTGACAGGAGCTCCTATAATTCACCCCTCCACTTT. Translated, it gives CASRGDRSSYNSPLHF. The full variable domain, with the rest looked up from reference TRBV5-5 and TRBJ1-6, is DAGVTQSPTHLIKTRGQQVTLRCSPISGHKSVSWYQQVLGQGPQFIFQYYEKEERGRGNFPDRFSARQFPNYSSELNVNALLLGDSALYLCASRGDRSSYNSPLHFGNGTRLTVT.

This clonotype was recorded at least ten times. The chain recombines TRBV7-9 with TRBJ2-3, with 11 bases matching TRBD2. The CDR3 length is 15 residues. Looked up from germline, CDR1 is SEHNR and CDR2 is FQNEAQ (reference sequence). V shed 5 bases, J shed 2 bases, and the junction held 3 bases outside the gene matches. The chain's CDR3 is CASSRTSGFTDTQYF. The CDR3 region has the DNA TGTGCCAGCAGCCGGACTAGCGGGTTCACAGATACGCAGTATTTT.

The chain is built from TRBV28 and TRBJ2-6, with TRBD2 matching over 8 bases. CDR1 is MDHEN, CDR2 SYDVKM, per germline. This CDR3 spans 17 amino acids. Losses at the gene ends were 6 bases for V and 0 bases for J; bases not matched to a gene: 7. CDR3 region: CASRRAGANSGANVLTF. The DNA for the CDR3 is TGTGCCAGCAGGCGAGCGGGGGCGAACTCTGGGGCCAACGTCCTGACTTTC.

Details on this clonotype: This may arise from a read error, as a much more abundant clone is one base away. The chain combines TRBV10-2 with TRBJ1-4; TRBD1 agrees at 8 bases. The CDR3 consists of 15 residues. Germline V lookup: CDR1 WSHSY, CDR2 SAAADI. CDR3 residues: CASNEGPGTGEKLFF. For the CDR3, the DNA is TGCGCCAGCAATGAGGGCCCCGGGACAGGTGAAAAACTGTTTTTT.

The rearrangement uses TRBV4-1 and TRBJ2-5, with a tentative D call TRBD2 (6 bases). Trimming left V 0 bases short and J 2 bases short, with 16 bases between. The germline V gene has CDR1 MGHRA and CDR2 YSYEKL. The CDR3 runs to 17 residues. The CDR3 is CASSQDPGGAQQETQYF. The DNA for the CDR3 is TGCGCCAGCAGCCAAGATCCTGGAGGGGCCCAACAAGAGACCCAGTACTTC.

At least ten counts were recorded for this clonotype. V gene TRBV7-3 combines with J gene TRBJ2-7; D perhaps matches TRBD2 (5 bases). Trimming stripped 4 bases from V and 8 bases from J, with 15 bases between. CDR3 size: 13 residues. Germline values: CDR1 SGHTA, CDR2 FQGTGA. CDR3 in DNA: TGTGCCAGCAGCTCGGTTGGGAACGGGAAGCAGTACTTC. It is translated as CASSSVGNGKQYF.

This clonotype has more than one count but fewer than ten. The V gene is TRBV30, the J gene TRBJ2-1; the D gene could be TRBD1 or TRBD2 (5 bases each). V lost 0 bases to trimming and J lost 6 bases, with 9 bases between them. Germline values: CDR1 GTSNPN, CDR2 SVGIG (reference sequence). The CDR3 has 13 residues. The CDR3 coding sequence is TGTGCCTGGAGTGTACGGGGCAGCAATGAGCAGTTCTTC. Translating gives CAWSVRGSNEQFF. The variable domain in full, with the rest retrieved from reference TRBV30 and TRBJ2-1, is SQTIHQWPATLVQPVGSPLSLECTVEGTSNPNLYWYRQAAGRGLQLLFYSVGIGQISSEVPQNLSASRPQDRQFILSSKKLLLSDSGFYLCAWSVRGSNEQFFGPGTRLTVL.

This clonotype was seen only a few times. The chain couples TRBV6-4 to TRBJ2-3; TRBD2 aligns across 8 bases. From germline, CDR1 is MRHNA and CDR2 SNTAGT. This CDR3 comprises 16 residues. V was pared by 4 bases and J by 4 bases, with 10 bases of the junction left unmatched. CDR3 bases: TGTGCCAGCAGTGGAAATGAGGCGGGAGGTGCAGATACGCAGTATTTT. This sequence encodes CASSGNEAGGADTQYF.

The chain carries TRBV12-3 or TRBV12-4 and TRBJ2-7, with D hard to call. The CDR3 extends over 14 amino acids. The V end lost 6 bases, the J end lost 3 bases, and 15 bases lay between the germline ends. CDR3 nucleotides: TGTGCCAGCAGCCCGGACGGTAAGCGCTACGAGCAGTACTTC. This codes for CASSPDGKRYEQYF.

This clonotype showed up many times. V usage is TRBV5-1 and J usage is TRBJ2-1; 8 bases fit TRBD2. The junction had 19 bases not matched to a gene; V was cut back by 4 bases and J by 7 bases. The CDR3 extends over 18 amino acids. Per germline, CDR1 SGHRS and CDR2 YFSETQ. The CDR3 sequence is CASSSFGTGLEVSNEQFF. The CDR3 nucleotides are TGCGCCAGCAGCAGCTTCGGAACGGGACTAGAGGTTTCGAATGAGCAGTTCTTC.